A selection of T cell receptor beta chains follows, all from one sample in a study of kidney transplant recipient with SARS-CoV-2 infection. Via MiXCR, TCRdb re-called the reads, giving one row per CDR3 protein. The data hold approximately 240,000 distinct CDR3 sequences, with more than 25% observed a single time. The sample consisted of a blood sample, taken at baseline and between days 110 and 120 from a kidney transplant recipient. These receptors were taken from a male patient aged 30 to 40 who had COVID-19 and was a kidney transplant recipient. The T cells may come from the graft donor. Both conserved end residues are trimmed from each CDR3.

v_gene,j_gene,CDR3aa
TRBV12-3/TRBV12-4,TRBJ1-2,ASSGGYSFRKTYGYT
TRBV12-3/TRBV12-4,TRBJ1-2,ASSRITSFRKTYGYT
TRBV12-3/TRBV12-4,TRBJ2-1,ASSIIPGQGSYNEQF
TRBV6-1,TRBJ1-5,ASSEGVRRTLHQPQH
TRBV15,TRBJ2-3,ATSRAMGDPTDTQY
TRBV4-2,TRBJ2-1,ASSAIVADRQF
TRBV5-4,TRBJ1-1,ASSLGDTEAF
TRBV20-1,TRBJ1-1,SAGTQDQILMNTEAF
TRBV3-1,TRBJ1-2,ASSSTTTLRKTYGYT
TRBV30,TRBJ2-3,AWTPPPRTSGRRVDTQY
TRBV24-1,TRBJ1-5,ATSDSGNNQPQH
TRBV6-2/TRBV6-3,TRBJ2-7,ASSSPRPSSYEQY
TRBV5-6,TRBJ1-4,ASSLGQGAGNEKLF
TRBV7-6,TRBJ1-1,ASSLVTLNTEAF
TRBV5-5,TRBJ1-2,ASSLATRGAYGYT
TRBV2,TRBJ2-5,ASSTLTGGRETQY
TRBV20-1,TRBJ1-5,SARVGRLWVYSNQPQH
TRBV5-1,TRBJ2-7,ASTAGSELKQY
TRBV5-1,TRBJ1-2,ASSSPPNRVPGYGYT
TRBV19,TRBJ2-3,ASSIVSSGGRADTQY
TRBV20-1,TRBJ2-7,SAMGLIAGQNFYEQY
TRBV12-3/TRBV12-4,TRBJ1-1,ASSPNTEAF
TRBV11-1,TRBJ1-2,ASGVGAGGYT
TRBV9,TRBJ1-1,ASSVGSSLGGFGTEAF
TRBV5-1,TRBJ1-2,ASNKLSVRKTYGYT
TRBV7-2,TRBJ2-1,ASSPEGEQF
TRBV27,TRBJ2-2,ASSSLSIEGDTGELF
TRBV29-1,TRBJ2-7,SVVSGTGGKSYEQY
TRBV20-1,TRBJ1-5,SAGDGPHNQPQH
TRBV7-1,TRBJ1-2,ASSLSLHEGKTYGYT
TRBV29-1,TRBJ2-5,SVGGGEETQY
TRBV19,TRBJ1-1,ASRPTREQNTEAF
TRBV29-1,TRBJ1-5,SVGNLDQPQH
TRBV3-1,TRBJ2-7,ASSSGTGYLSSYEQY
TRBV6-6,TRBJ2-5,ASAPPGETQY
TRBV27,TRBJ1-5,ASSLSPGMDQPQH
TRBV6-5,TRBJ2-7,ASSPLGAEQY
TRBV28,TRBJ1-6,ASSLRGAGFSPLH
TRBV2,TRBJ1-4,ASILFPNEKLF
TRBV9,TRBJ1-5,ASSVGGAGGQPQH
TRBV12-3/TRBV12-4,TRBJ2-1,ASSRSRNEQF
TRBV19,TRBJ2-2,ASSIVGGPTGELF
TRBV5-8,TRBJ2-2,ASNRALANTGELF
TRBV5-1,TRBJ1-2,ASSLTHNMGYGYT
TRBV11-3,TRBJ1-2,ASSRVSDLGKTYGYT
TRBV9,TRBJ2-3,ASSADSGRLGTDTQY
TRBV5-1,TRBJ2-3,ASSLARLGATTIADTQY
TRBV6-5,TRBJ2-3,ASRVPSGSRGDTQY
TRBV10-3,TRBJ1-2,AISGGQGPNYGYT
TRBV6-5,TRBJ1-2,ASSYAGTTNYGYT
TRBV11-3,TRBJ1-3,ASSMGQGARRNTIY
TRBV18,TRBJ1-1,ASFREGAGGTEAF
TRBV5-5,TRBJ1-5,ASKTGQGDQPQH
TRBV6-6,TRBJ2-5,ASSPLQGHQETQY
TRBV4-2,TRBJ2-7,ASSPGSYEQY
TRBV29-1,TRBJ2-3,SVDPVERDATDTQY
TRBV15,TRBJ2-5,ATSRDSPLAGGKETQY